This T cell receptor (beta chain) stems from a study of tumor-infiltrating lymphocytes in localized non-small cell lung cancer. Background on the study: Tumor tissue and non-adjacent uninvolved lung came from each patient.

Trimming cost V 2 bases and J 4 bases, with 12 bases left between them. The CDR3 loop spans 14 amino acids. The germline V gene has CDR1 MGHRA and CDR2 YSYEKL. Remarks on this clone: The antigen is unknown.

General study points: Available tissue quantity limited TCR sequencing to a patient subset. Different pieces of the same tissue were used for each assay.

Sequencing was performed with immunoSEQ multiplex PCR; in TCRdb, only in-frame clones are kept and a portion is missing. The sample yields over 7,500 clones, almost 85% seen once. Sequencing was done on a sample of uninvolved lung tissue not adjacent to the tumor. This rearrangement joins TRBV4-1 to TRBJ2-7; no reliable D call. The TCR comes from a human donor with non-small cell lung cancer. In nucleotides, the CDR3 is TGCGCCAGCAGCCAAAGGACGGTTGGATACGAGCAGTACTTC. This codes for CASSQRTVGYEQYF.